The next 20 T cell receptor beta chains were all read from a single sample in a study of T cells expressing NK-cell markers. After re-calling the 5' RACE reads, TCRdb lists one entry per CDR3 protein, DNA absent. The listing contains almost 450,000 distinct CDR3 sequences. The sample was blood T cells: a sorted CD56 or NKG2C T cell subset, CD4+ or CD8+ T cells, or bulk PBMC T cells (not recorded which). These receptors were taken from a woman between 18 and 70 years old in good health.

The chain uses TRBV29-1 and TRBJ2-5; TCRdb returns TRBD1, unconfirmable since there is no DNA. The CDR3 consists of 14 residues. Looked up from germline, CDR1 is SQVTM and CDR2 is ANQGSEA. The CDR3: CSVADRVYQETQYF.

This sequence joins TRBV3-1 and TRBJ1-2. Germline V CDR1 and CDR2: LGHDT, YNNKEL (reference sequence). The length of the CDR3 is 15 residues. The CDR3 sequence is CASSQGRINLNGYTF.

The gene calls are TRBV10-2 and TRBJ2-3; TCRdb's D call, TRBD1, is unchecked because there is no DNA. Germline V gene sequence: CDR1 WSHSY, CDR2 SAAADI. The CDR3 has 13 residues. The CDR3 loop is CASSPPSGGTQYF.

The V gene is TRBV11-2, the J gene TRBJ2-5; the D call of TRBD2 rests on TCRdb alone, since no DNA is present to check it. The CDR3 runs 14 residues. Germline CDR1 and CDR2: SGHAT and FQNNGV. The CDR3 spells CASSPPLRQETQYF.

V gene TRBV7-6 combines with J gene TRBJ2-2; the D gene TCRdb calls, TRBD1, cannot be checked with no DNA. Germline V lookup: CDR1 SGHVS, CDR2 FNYEAQ. The CDR3 runs to 14 residues. CDR3 loop: CASSFKEGVGELFF.

This chain links TRBV5-6 with TRBJ2-1; there is no DNA to check the TCRdb D call of TRBD2. This CDR3 region has 13 residues. Germline V gene sequence: CDR1 SGHDT, CDR2 YYEEEE. CDR3 region: CASSLVGGGVQFF.

V usage is TRBV20-1 and J usage is TRBJ1-5. CDR1 is DFQATT and CDR2 is SNEGSKA in the germline V gene (reference sequence). This CDR3 region has 12 residues. The CDR3 loop reads CSARDSNQPQHF.

The rearrangement joins TRBV11-2 to TRBJ2-1. Looked up from germline, CDR1 is SGHAT and CDR2 is FQNNGV. This CDR3 has 16 amino acids. CDR3 protein: CASSLNARGSYNEQFF.

This chain joins TRBV15 and TRBJ2-1; there is no DNA to check the TCRdb D call of TRBD2. Germline values: CDR1 LNHNV, CDR2 YYDKDF (reference sequence). The CDR3 covers 16 residues. The CDR3 sequence is CATSRDSGLGNNEQFF.

The chain recombines TRBV20-1 with TRBJ2-5; the D call of TRBD1 rests on TCRdb alone, since no DNA is present to check it. CDR3 length: 14 residues. The V gene's germline CDR1 is DFQATT and CDR2 SNEGSKA (reference sequence). CDR3 in amino acids: CSARRQGAAETQYF.

This rearrangement joins TRBV20-1 to TRBJ2-1; TCRdb picks TRBD1, but there is no DNA to check that call. CDR3 length equals 14 residues. Per germline, CDR1 DFQATT and CDR2 SNEGSKA (reference sequence). CDR3 protein: CSAFRRGIWDEQFF.

The chain joins TRBV12-3 or TRBV12-4 to TRBJ1-1. CDR3 size: 13 residues. The CDR3 sequence: CASRENLYTEAFF.

J is TRBJ1-1 and V is TRBV19. The length of the CDR3 is 12 residues. Germline V CDR1 and CDR2: LNHDA, SQIVND (reference sequence). The chain's CDR3 is CASSIDRSEAFF.

The V call is TRBV6-1, the J call TRBJ2-3; the TRBD1 assignment by TCRdb is unverifiable without DNA. Germline values: CDR1 MNHNS, CDR2 SASEGT. CDR3 size: 15 residues. The CDR3 is CASSGLTGSTDTQYF.

This chain's CDR3 is CASSFGQGAFSYEQYF. The chain joins TRBV28 to TRBJ2-7; without DNA, the TCRdb call of TRBD1 cannot be checked. The CDR3 runs 16 residues. Germline CDR1 and CDR2: MDHEN and SYDVKM.

The CDR3 is CSALVGVLGDTQYF. V usage is TRBV20-1 and J usage is TRBJ2-3; TCRdb returns TRBD2, unconfirmable since there is no DNA. The CDR3 has 14 amino acids. Germline V gene data show CDR1 as DFQATT and CDR2 as SNEGSKA (reference sequence).

The V and J genes are TRBV5-6 and TRBJ1-5; there is no DNA to check the TCRdb D call of TRBD1. Germline V gene lookup returns CDR1 SGHDT and CDR2 YYEEEE. The CDR3 loop spans 15 amino acids. The CDR3 is CASSLGPGSNQPQHF.

The CDR3 loop reads CASSKVPGAYEQYF. The chain joins TRBV21-1 to TRBJ2-7; the TCRdb D gene call, TRBD1, has no DNA to confirm it. TRBV21-1 is a pseudogene. The CDR3 is 14 residues long.

The rearrangement uses TRBV7-2 and TRBJ1-4; the TCRdb D gene call, TRBD1, has no DNA to confirm it. Germline V gene data show CDR1 as SGHTA and CDR2 as FQGNSA. The CDR3 length is 14 residues. CDR3 region: CASSFDRGNEKLFF.

This chain uses TRBV7-9 with TRBJ1-1; TCRdb selects TRBD1, and the lack of DNA leaves this call unchecked. This CDR3 spans 15 amino acids. Germline V gives CDR1 SEHNR, CDR2 FQNEAQ (reference sequence). The CDR3 here is CASSSYRDVNTEAFF.